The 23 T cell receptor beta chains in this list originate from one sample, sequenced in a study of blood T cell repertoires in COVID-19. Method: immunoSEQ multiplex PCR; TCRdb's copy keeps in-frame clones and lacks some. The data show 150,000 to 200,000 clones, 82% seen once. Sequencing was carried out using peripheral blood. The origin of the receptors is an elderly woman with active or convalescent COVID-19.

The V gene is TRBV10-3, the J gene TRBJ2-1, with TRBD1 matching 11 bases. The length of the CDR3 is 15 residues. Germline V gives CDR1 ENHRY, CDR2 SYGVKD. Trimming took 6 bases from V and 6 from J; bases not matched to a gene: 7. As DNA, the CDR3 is TGTGCCATCAGCACTGGGACAGGGGGTACCAATGAGCAGTTCTTC. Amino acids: CAISTGTGGTNEQFF.

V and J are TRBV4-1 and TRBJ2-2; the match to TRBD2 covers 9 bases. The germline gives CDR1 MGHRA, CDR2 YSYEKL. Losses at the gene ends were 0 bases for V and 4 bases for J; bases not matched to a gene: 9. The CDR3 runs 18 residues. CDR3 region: CASSQDTKASGITGELFF. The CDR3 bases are TGCGCCAGCAGCCAAGATACTAAAGCTAGCGGGATCACCGGGGAGCTGTTTTTT.

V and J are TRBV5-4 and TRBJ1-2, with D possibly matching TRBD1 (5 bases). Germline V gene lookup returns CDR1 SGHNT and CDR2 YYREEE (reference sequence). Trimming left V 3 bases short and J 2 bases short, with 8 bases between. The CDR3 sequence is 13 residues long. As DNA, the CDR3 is TGTGCCAGCAGCTCGACAGAGAACTATGGCTACACCTTC. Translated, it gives CASSSTENYGYTF.

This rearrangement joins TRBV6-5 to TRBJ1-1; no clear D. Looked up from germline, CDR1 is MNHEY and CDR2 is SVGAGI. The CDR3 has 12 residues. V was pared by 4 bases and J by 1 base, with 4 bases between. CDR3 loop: CASSSTNTEAFF. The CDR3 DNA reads TGTGCCAGCAGTTCTACGAACACTGAAGCTTTCTTT.

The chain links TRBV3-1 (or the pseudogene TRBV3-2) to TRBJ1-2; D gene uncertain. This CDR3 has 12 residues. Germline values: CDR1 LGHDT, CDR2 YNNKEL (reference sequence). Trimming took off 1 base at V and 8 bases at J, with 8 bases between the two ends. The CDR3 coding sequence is TGTGCCAGCAGCCAAGTTGCTAGCGGCTACACCTTC. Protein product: CASSQVASGYTF.

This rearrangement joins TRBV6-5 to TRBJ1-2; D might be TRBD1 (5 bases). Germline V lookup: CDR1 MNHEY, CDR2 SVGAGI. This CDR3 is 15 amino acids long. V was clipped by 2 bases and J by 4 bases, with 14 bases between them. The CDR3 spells CASSYTGGGLYGYTF. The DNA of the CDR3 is TGTGCCAGCAGTTACACTGGGGGGGGACTCTATGGCTACACCTTC.

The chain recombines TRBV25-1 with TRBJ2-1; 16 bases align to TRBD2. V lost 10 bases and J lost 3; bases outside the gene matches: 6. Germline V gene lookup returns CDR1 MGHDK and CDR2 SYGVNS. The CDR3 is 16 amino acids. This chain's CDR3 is CATGLAGGVGYNEQFF. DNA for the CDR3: TGTGCCACGGGACTAGCGGGAGGGGTCGGCTACAATGAGCAGTTCTTC.

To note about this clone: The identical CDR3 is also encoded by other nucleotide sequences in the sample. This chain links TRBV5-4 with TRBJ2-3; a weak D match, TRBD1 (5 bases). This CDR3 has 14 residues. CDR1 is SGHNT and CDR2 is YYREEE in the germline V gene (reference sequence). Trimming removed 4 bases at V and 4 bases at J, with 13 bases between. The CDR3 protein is CASSLSKGADTQYF. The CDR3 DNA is TGTGCCAGCAGCCTTTCTAAAGGGGCAGATACGCAGTATTTT.

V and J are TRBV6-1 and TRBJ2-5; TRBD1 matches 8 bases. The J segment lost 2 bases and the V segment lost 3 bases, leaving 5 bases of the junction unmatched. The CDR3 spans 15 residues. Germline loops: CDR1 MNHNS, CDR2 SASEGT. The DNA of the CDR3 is TGTGCCAGCAGTGATCCCGGACAGGGACAAGAGACCCAGTACTTC. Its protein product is CASSDPGQGQETQYF.

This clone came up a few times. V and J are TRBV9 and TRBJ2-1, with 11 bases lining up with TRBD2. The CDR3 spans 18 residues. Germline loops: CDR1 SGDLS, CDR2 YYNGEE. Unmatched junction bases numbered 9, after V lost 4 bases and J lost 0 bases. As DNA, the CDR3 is TGTGCCAGCAGCCCGGGACTAGCGGCCCGAAGCTCCTACAATGAGCAGTTCTTC. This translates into CASSPGLAARSSYNEQFF.

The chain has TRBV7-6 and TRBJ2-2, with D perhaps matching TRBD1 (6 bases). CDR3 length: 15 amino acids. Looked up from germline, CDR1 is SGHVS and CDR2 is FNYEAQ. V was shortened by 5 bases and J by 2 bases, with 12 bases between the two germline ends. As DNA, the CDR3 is TGTGCCAGCAGCCCGGCAGGGGTTAACACCGGGGAGCTGTTTTTT. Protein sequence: CASSPAGVNTGELFF.

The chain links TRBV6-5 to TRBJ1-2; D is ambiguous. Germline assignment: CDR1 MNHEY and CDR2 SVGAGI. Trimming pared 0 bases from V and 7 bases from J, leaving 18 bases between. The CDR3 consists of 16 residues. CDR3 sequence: CASSYSFSGVDGGYTF. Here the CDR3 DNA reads TGTGCCAGCAGTTACTCTTTTAGCGGGGTAGACGGTGGCTACACCTTC.

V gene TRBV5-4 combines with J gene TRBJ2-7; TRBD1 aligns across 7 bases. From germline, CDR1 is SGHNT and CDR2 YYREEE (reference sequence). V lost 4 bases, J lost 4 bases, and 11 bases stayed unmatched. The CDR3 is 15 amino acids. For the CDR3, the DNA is TGTGCCAGCAGCCTAGGACAGGCGCAACTATACGAGCAGTACTTC. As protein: CASSLGQAQLYEQYF.

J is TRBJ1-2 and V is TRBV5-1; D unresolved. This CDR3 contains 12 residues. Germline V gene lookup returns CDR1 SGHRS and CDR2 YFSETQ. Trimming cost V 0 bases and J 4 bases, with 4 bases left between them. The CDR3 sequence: CASSLGVYGYTF. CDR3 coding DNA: TGCGCCAGCAGCTTGGGAGTCTATGGCTACACCTTC.

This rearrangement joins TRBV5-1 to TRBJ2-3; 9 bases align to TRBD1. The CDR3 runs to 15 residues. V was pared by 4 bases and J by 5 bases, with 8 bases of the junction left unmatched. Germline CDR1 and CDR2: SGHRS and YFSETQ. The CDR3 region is CASSPGTGMKDTQYF. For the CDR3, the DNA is TGCGCCAGCAGCCCGGGGACAGGGATGAAAGATACGCAGTATTTT.

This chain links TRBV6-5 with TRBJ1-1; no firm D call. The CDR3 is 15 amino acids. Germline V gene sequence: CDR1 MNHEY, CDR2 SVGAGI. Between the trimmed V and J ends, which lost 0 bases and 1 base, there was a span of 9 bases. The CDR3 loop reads CASSYSIVQNTEAFF. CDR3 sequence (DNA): TGTGCCAGCAGTTACTCGATAGTCCAGAACACTGAAGCTTTCTTT.

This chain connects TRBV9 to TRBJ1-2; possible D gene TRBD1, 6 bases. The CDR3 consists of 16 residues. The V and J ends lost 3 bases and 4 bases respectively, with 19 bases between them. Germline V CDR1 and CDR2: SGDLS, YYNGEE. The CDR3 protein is CASSGGGGAEGYGYTF. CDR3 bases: TGTGCCAGCAGCGGAGGAGGGGGGGCAGAAGGCTATGGCTACACCTTC. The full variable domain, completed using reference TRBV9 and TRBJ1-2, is DSGVTQTPKHLITATGQRVTLRCSPRSGDLSVYWYQQSLDQGLQFLIQYYNGEERAKGNILERFSAQQFPDLHSELNLSSLELGDSALYFCASSGGGGAEGYGYTFGSGTRLTVV.

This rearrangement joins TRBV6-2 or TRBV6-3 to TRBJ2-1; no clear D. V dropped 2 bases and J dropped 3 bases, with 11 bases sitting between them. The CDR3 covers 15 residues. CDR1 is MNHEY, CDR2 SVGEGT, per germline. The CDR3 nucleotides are TGTGCCAGCAGTTACCGGCAGACTTTCTACAATGAGCAGTTCTTC. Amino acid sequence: CASSYRQTFYNEQFF.

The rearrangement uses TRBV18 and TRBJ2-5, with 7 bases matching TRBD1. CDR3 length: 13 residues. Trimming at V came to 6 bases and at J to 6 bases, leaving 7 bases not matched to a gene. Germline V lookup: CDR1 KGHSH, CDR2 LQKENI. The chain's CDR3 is CASSQQGRQTQYF. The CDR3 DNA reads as TGTGCCAGCTCCCAACAGGGGAGACAGACCCAGTACTTC.

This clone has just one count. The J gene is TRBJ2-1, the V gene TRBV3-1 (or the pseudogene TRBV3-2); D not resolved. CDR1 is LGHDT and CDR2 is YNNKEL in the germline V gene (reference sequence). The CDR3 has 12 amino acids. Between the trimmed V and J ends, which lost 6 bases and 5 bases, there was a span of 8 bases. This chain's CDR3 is CASRLQHNEQFF. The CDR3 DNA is TGTGCCAGCAGACTCCAACACAATGAGCAGTTCTTC.

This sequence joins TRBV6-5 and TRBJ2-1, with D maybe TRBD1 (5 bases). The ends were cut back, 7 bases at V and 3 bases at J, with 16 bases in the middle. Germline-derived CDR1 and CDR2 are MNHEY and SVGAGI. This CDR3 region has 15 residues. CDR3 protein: CASIKQALGYNEQFF. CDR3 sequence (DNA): TGTGCCAGCATCAAACAGGCGCTGGGCTACAATGAGCAGTTCTTC.

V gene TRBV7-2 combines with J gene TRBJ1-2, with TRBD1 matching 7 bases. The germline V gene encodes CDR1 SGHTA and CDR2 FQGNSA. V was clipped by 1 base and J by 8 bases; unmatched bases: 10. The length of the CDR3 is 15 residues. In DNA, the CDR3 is TGTGCCAGCAGCTTAGGAGGATGGACAGGAGAGGGCTACACCTTC. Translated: CASSLGGWTGEGYTF.

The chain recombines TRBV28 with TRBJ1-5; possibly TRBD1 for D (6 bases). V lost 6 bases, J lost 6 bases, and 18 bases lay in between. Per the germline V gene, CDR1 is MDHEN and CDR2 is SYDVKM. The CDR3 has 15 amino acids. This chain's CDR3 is CASRSTGITGQPQHF. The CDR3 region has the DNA TGTGCCAGCAGATCTACAGGGATAACGGGTCAGCCCCAGCATTTT.